The source of this T cell receptor beta chain is a study of shared clonotypes between healthy human individuals. Study-wide results and limits: Sampling covered blood only; tissue repertoires likely differ. Clonotypes shared by all four donors outscored non-shared clonotypes in generation probability.

The CD8 memory sample joined CD45RO+ cells and CCR7-negative CD45RA+ cells. Here immunoSEQ multiplex PCR was the method, and the copy in TCRdb shows in-frame clones only, minus some. Counted here are about 110,000 clones, over 65% occurring once; the ten biggest clones make up around 25%. Remarks on this clone: The antigen is not known.

Sequencing was performed on memory CD8+ T cells sorted from blood. The subset here: CD45RO+ cells pooled with CCR7-negative TemRA cells. This receptor was identified in a woman aged 25-40 years in good health.

The CDR3 DNA reads as TGTGCTTGCCCTGAGCTAGCGGGAGGGGGGTACAATGAGCAGTTCTTC. Its protein is CACPELAGGGYNEQFF. The chain combines TRBV12-5 with TRBJ2-1; 12 bases agree with TRBD2. With V trimmed by 11 bases and J by 4 bases, 12 bases remained unmatched. The CDR3 runs to 16 residues. CDR1 is LGHNT, CDR2 FRNRAP, per germline.